This entry features one TCR beta chain sequence. As yet, its antigen is unknown. Looked up from germline, CDR1 is LNHDA and CDR2 is SQIVND (reference sequence). Trimming cost V 6 bases and J 4 bases; bases outside gene matches: 10. The length of the CDR3 is 15 residues. In building TCR beta libraries, iRepertoire HTBI primers were used together with Arm-PCR of CDR3 regions. TCRdb called the multiplex PCR reads again in MiXCR, with one record for every CDR3 protein. Of about 470,000 distinct CDR3 sequences detected, 20% to 25% appear once; the ten largest clones hold roughly 6.9%. This sample was taken from a study of regulatory T cells in long-lasting Graves disease. General observations from the study: Among persistent patients, a larger number of public clonotypes were shared (over 2,500) than among newly diagnosed patients (more than 850).

Time point reported: persistent/refractory GD, antithyroid drugs over 5 years with positive TRAb. Scientists built the TCR library using RNA that was extracted from PBMCs. The TCR sequence derives from a female donor with Graves disease. The chain employs TRBV19 and TRBJ1-2, with 8 bases lining up with TRBD1. Sequenced material: peripheral blood mononuclear cells (PBMCs), taken when the disease was refractory, from a patient treated with antithyroid drugs. CDR3 in DNA: TGTGCCAGTAGGCCTTCAGTTCAGGGGGCCTATGGCTACACCTTC. It is translated as CASRPSVQGAYGYTF.